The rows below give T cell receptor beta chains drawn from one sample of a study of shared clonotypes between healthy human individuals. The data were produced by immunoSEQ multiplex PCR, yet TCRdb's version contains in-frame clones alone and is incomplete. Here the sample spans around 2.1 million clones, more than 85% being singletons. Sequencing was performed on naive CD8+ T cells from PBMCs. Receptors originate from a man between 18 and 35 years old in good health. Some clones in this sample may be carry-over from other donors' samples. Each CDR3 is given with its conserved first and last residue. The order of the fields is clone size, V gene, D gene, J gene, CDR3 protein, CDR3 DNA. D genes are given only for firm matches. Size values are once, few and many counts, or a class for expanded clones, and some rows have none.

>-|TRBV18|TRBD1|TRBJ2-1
CASLLPGQGLRNEQFF
TGTGCCAGCCTTCTGCCGGGACAGGGGCTTCGGAATGAGCAGTTCTTC
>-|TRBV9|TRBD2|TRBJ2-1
CASSVDGGRASYNEQFF
TGTGCCAGCAGCGTAGACGGCGGGAGGGCCTCCTACAATGAGCAGTTCTTC
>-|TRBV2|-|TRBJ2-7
CASTEGGWIYEQYF
TGTGCCAGCACCGAGGGGGGTTGGATCTACGAGCAGTACTTC
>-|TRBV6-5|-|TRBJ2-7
CASSQGRGTYEQYF
TGTGCCAGCAGTCAAGGCAGGGGTACCTACGAGCAGTACTTC
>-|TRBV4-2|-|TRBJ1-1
CASSQERQLNTEAFF
TGTGCCAGCAGCCAAGAACGGCAGTTGAACACTGAAGCTTTCTTT
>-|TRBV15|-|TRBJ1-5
CATSRPGRSNQDQHF
TGTGCCACCAGCAGACCGGGCAGGAGCAATCAAGACCAGCATTTT
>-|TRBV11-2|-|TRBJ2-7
CASSLTTRSYEQYF
TGTGCCAGCAGCCTGACGACACGCTCCTACGAGCAGTACTTC
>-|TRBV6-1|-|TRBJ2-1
CASSDGPFNEQFF
TGTGCCAGCAGTGACGGACCCTTCAATGAGCAGTTCTTC
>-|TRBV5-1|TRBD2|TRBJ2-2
CASSWGLAGGPDTGELFF
TGCGCCAGCAGCTGGGGACTAGCGGGAGGGCCAGACACCGGGGAGCTGTTTTTT
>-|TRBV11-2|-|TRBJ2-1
CASSSLPRVIYNEQFF
TGTGCCAGCAGCTCTCTTCCACGAGTAATATACAATGAGCAGTTCTTC
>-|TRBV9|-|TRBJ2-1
CASSRGTGQEYNEQFF
TGTGCCAGCAGCAGAGGGACCGGGCAGGAGTACAATGAGCAGTTCTTC
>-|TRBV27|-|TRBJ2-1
CASSPYGGPLYNEQFF
TGTGCCAGCAGCCCTTACGGCGGACCCCTCTACAATGAGCAGTTCTTC
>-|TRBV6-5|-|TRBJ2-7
CASSDRNLPYEQYF
TGTGCCAGCAGTGACAGGAATCTTCCCTACGAGCAGTACTTC
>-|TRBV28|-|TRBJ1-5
CASSPFLQTDQPQHF
TGTGCCAGCAGCCCCTTCTTACAGACAGATCAGCCCCAGCATTTT
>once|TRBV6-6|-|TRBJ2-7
CASSYANINEQYF
TGTGCCAGCAGTTACGCCAACATTAACGAGCAGTACTTC
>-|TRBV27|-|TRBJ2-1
CASSRGQSSYNEQFF
TGTGCCAGCAGTCGCGGACAGAGCTCCTACAATGAGCAGTTCTTC
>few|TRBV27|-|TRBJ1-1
CASSLSAGETEAFF
TGTGCCAGCAGTTTGTCGGCAGGGGAGACTGAAGCTTTCTTT
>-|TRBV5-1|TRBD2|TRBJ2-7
CASSYEPGLAGYEQYF
TGCGCCAGCAGCTACGAACCGGGACTAGCGGGATACGAGCAGTACTTC
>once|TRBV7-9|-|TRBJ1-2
CASSPFGEGPYSYGYTF
TGTGCCAGCAGTCCTTTTGGGGAAGGTCCATACTCGTATGGCTACACCTTC
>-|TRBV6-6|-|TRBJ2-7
CASSYSPGSYEQYF
TGTGCCAGCAGTTACTCCCCAGGGTCCTACGAGCAGTACTTC
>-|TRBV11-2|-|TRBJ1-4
CASSFHGGTNEKLFF
TGTGCCAGCAGCTTCCACGGGGGGACTAATGAAAAACTGTTTTTT
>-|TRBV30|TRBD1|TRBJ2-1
CAWTRSGTGGDEQFF
TGTGCCTGGACCCGCTCCGGGACAGGGGGCGATGAGCAGTTCTTC
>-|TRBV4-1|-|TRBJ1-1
CASSQGPGRRNTEAFF
TGCGCCAGCAGCCAAGGTCCGGGGCGGCGGAACACTGAAGCTTTCTTT
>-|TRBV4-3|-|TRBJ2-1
CASSQRGGHNEQFF
TGCGCCAGCAGCCAAAGGGGCGGGCACAATGAGCAGTTCTTC
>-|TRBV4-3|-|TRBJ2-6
CASSHLYQGARTGANVLTF
TGCGCCAGCAGCCATCTCTACCAAGGGGCAAGGACTGGGGCCAACGTCCTGACTTTC
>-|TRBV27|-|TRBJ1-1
CASSFRRGRGDTEAFF
TGTGCCAGCAGTTTCCGCAGGGGCCGGGGGGACACTGAAGCTTTCTTT
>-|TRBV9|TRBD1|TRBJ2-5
CASSEGQSKRGAQYF
TGTGCCAGCAGCGAGGGACAGTCCAAGAGAGGGGCCCAGTACTTC
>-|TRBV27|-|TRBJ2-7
CASSFGRLYEQYF
TGTGCCAGCAGTTTTGGGAGACTCTACGAGCAGTACTTC
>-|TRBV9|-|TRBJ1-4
CASSVDGGKSEKLFF
TGTGCCAGCAGCGTAGATGGGGGGAAAAGTGAAAAACTGTTTTTT
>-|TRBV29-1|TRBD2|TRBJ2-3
CSVEPSVIAGVVDTQYF
TGCAGCGTTGAACCGTCTGTTATTGCGGGAGTCGTAGATACGCAGTATTTT
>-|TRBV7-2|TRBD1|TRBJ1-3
CASGTVSGNTIYF
TGTGCCAGCGGGACAGTCTCTGGAAACACCATATATTTT
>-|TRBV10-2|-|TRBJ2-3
CASSEGSVTDTQYF
TGCGCCAGCAGTGAGGGTAGCGTCACAGATACGCAGTATTTT
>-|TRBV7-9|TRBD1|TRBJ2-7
CASSERQGRTYEQYF
TGTGCCAGCAGCGAACGACAGGGGAGAACCTACGAGCAGTACTTC
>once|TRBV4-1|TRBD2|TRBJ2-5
CASSQVGLAGETQYF
TGCGCCAGCAGCCAAGTGGGACTAGCGGGAGAGACCCAGTACTTC
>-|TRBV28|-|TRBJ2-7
CASSTRDGTYEQYF
TGTGCCAGCAGTACCCGGGACGGAACCTACGAGCAGTACTTC
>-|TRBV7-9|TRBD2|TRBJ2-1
CASIEAGEGNEQFF
TGTGCCAGCATCGAAGCGGGAGAAGGCAATGAGCAGTTCTTC
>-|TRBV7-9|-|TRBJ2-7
CASTLEVSYEQYF
TGTGCCAGCACGCTAGAAGTCTCCTACGAGCAGTACTTC
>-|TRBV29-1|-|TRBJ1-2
CSVGPDSRNYGYTF
TGCAGCGTTGGTCCGGACAGCAGAAACTATGGCTACACCTTC
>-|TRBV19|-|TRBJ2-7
CASSTGRGSPGEQYF
TGTGCCAGTAGTACGGGACGGGGGTCCCCTGGGGAGCAGTACTTC
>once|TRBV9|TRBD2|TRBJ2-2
CASSVASGSAGELFF
TGTGCCAGCAGCGTAGCTAGCGGGAGCGCCGGGGAGCTGTTTTTT
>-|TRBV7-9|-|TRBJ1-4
CASSPPSSATNEKLFF
TGTGCCAGCAGCCCCCCCAGCTCGGCAACTAATGAAAAACTGTTTTTT
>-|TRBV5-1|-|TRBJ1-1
CASSLAVRGDMNTEAFF
TGCGCCAGCAGCTTGGCGGTTCGCGGGGATATGAACACTGAAGCTTTCTTT
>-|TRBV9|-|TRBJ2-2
CASSVDPGMNTGELFF
TGTGCCAGCAGCGTAGATCCGGGAATGAACACCGGGGAGCTGTTTTTT
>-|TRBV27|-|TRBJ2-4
CASSLSQNAKNIQYF
TGTGCCAGCAGTTTGAGTCAAAACGCCAAAAACATTCAGTACTTC
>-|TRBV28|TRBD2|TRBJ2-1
CASSLAGETYNEQFF
TGTGCCAGCAGTTTAGCGGGAGAAACGTACAATGAGCAGTTCTTC
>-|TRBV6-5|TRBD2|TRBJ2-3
CASSRGTTSTDTQYF
TGTGCCAGCAGTCGTGGGACTACTAGCACAGATACGCAGTATTTT
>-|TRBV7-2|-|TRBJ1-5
CASSLTVQNQPQHF
TGTGCCAGCAGCTTAACGGTCCAAAATCAGCCCCAGCATTTT
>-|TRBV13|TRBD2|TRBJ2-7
CASSLVPRGAAGDEQYF
TGTGCCAGCAGCCTAGTTCCACGGGGCGCCGCGGGGGACGAGCAGTACTTC